This note documents a single TCR beta chain sequence. The data were obtained in a study of shared clonotypes between healthy human individuals. The genomic DNA of each subset was split evenly across several immunoSEQ plates. The assay was immunoSEQ multiplex PCR, and TCRdb's table has in-frame clones only and misses some. The table has millions of clones, 85% to 95% seen once. This CDR3 contains 16 residues. Germline V CDR1 and CDR2: PRHDT, FYEKMQ (reference sequence). Trimming removed 1 base from V and 4 bases from J, with 16 bases in between. Splitting the CD4+ cells yielded a CD45RA+ naive subset and a CD45RA-negative memory subset.

Sequencing input: naive CD4+ T cells sorted from blood. As for subset: CD45RA+ positively selected. This chain joins TRBV13 and TRBJ2-5; D may be TRBD1 (6 bases). This receptor was taken from a man younger than 35 in good health. The CDR3 coding sequence is TGTGCCAGCAGCTTAGTAACAGGGCGACCCTCAGAGACCCAGTACTTC. Amino acid sequence: CASSLVTGRPSETQYF.